This TCR beta chain stems from a study of T cell changes during pregnancy in multiple sclerosis. TCRdb's copy holds only in-frame clones and misses some; the assay was immunoSEQ multiplex PCR. The sample contains 65,000 to 95,000 clones, about 93% of which appear only once. The sequence came from a female donor in good health, enrolled as a control in a pregnancy study. The material sequenced was peripheral blood, taken after pregnancy.

CDR3 DNA sequence: TGTGCCAGCAGCTTAGGTCTAGCGGGACCCGCCACCTACAATGAGCAGTTCTTC. Translation gives CASSLGLAGPATYNEQFF. The rearrangement joins TRBV7-3 to TRBJ2-1; 9 nucleotides match TRBD2. This CDR3 is built from 18 residues. CDR1 and CDR2 (germline): SGHTA, FQGTGA. V trimming: 2 bases; J trimming: 2 bases; junction bases outside the gene matches: 10. The entire variable domain, with the rest obtained from reference TRBV7-3 and TRBJ2-1, is as follows: GAGVSQTPSNKVTEKGKYVELRCDPISGHTALYWYRQSLGQGPEFLIYFQGTGAADDSGLPNDRFFAVRPEGSVSTLKIQRTERGDSAVYLCASSLGLAGPATYNEQFFGPGTRLTVL.